The subject of this entry is one T cell receptor beta chain. These data are taken from a study of CD8+CD57+ T cells in acquired aplastic anemia. About the study: Sorting CD4+ and CD8+ cells gave DNA averaging approximately 3 ug.

Genomic DNA was employed as the template in profiling TCR beta VDJ and CDR3. In TCRdb, the reads were re-called with MiXCR into one record per CDR3 protein. Among 150,000 to 200,000 distinct CDR3 sequences listed, 55% to 75% were seen once. This CDR3 spans 12 amino acids. The V and J ends lost 2 bases and 8 bases respectively, with 6 bases between them. Per germline, CDR1 MNHNY and CDR2 SVGAGI (reference sequence). This sequence originates from a human donor in good health. The V gene is TRBV6-6, the J gene TRBJ1-4; D unresolved. Sequences were obtained from sorted CD4+, CD8+, or CD8+CD57+ T cells (not recorded which) from PBMCs. CDR3 in amino acids: CASSYVQEKLFF. CDR3 nucleotide sequence: TGTGCCAGCAGTTACGTCCAGGAAAAACTGTTTTTT.